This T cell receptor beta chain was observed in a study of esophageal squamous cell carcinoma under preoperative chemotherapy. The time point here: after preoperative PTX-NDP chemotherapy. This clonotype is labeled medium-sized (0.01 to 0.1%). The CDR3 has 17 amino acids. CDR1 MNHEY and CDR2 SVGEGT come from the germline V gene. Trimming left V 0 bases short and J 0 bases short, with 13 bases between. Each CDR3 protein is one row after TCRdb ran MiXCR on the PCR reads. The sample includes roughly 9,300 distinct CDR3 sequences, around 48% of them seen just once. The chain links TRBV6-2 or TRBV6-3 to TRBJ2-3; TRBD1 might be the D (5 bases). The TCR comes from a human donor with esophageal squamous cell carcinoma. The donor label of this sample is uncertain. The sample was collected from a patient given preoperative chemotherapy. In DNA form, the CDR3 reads TGTGCCAGCAGTTACTCCCTCATGACAGCTAGCACAGATACGCAGTATTTT. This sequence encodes CASSYSLMTASTDTQYF.